This TCR beta chain was captured in a study of blood T cell repertoires in COVID-19. Study background: In each case, the material was cDNA or gDNA derived from T cells, B-cell-depleted T cells, or PBMCs.

As originally analysed: Nucleated cell number was recorded as an estimate derived from reference gene primer amplification. The table came from immunoSEQ multiplex PCR; TCRdb's copy has only in-frame clones and leaves some out. V and J calls plus clone size are reproduced from that table; the DNA served to infer D and trimming. The sample lists 450,000 or so clones; less than 95% were seen once. Enrollees, roughly 18 to 90 years old, lived in 24 US areas. Cohorts were based on clinical histories the participants reported. Germline V gene lookup returns CDR1 MNHEY and CDR2 SVGAGI. Losses at the gene ends were 1 base for V and 2 bases for J; bases not matched to a gene: 3. CDR3 length: 16 residues.

V is TRBV6-5 and J is TRBJ2-2, with TRBD2 identical over 8 bases. The specimen sequenced was PBMCs or T cells enriched from blood (not recorded which). The sequence was obtained from a man in his late teens or twenties who had recovered from COVID-19. CDR3 in DNA: TGTGCCAGCAGTTACTATCGGGGGGGAAACACCGGGGAGCTGTTTTTT. Encoded protein: CASSYYRGGNTGELFF.